The TCR beta chain described here comes from a study of T cell repertoires in cytomegalovirus infection. Study context: Indications came from public TCR beta signatures; they pointed to CMV infection and to a matching HLA type.

This CDR3 spans 12 amino acids. With 3 bases removed from V and 6 bases from J, the gap between germline ends came to 8 bases. CDR1 and CDR2 (germline): SEHNR, FQNEAQ (reference sequence). Study-wide results and caveats: Cumulative frequency of public TCR beta families picked out carriers of CMV plus the relevant HLA.

TCRdb independently ran MiXCR on the reads; one entry per CDR3 protein. The profile covers about 890,000 distinct CDR3 sequences, with less than 40% appearing a single time and around 15% taken by the ten largest. There are a few counts of this clonotype. No antigen is known for it. The chain combines TRBV7-9 with TRBJ1-2; D is unresolved. The sequenced sample was cultured CD8+ T cells from PBMCs, obtained from culture after CMV antigen stimulation. The receptor was derived from a human donor in good health (CMV status not recorded). Some clones in this sample may be carry-over from other donors' samples. Here the CDR3 reads CASSFERDGYTF. The CDR3 DNA sequence: TGTGCCAGCAGCTTTGAGAGGGATGGCTACACCTTC.